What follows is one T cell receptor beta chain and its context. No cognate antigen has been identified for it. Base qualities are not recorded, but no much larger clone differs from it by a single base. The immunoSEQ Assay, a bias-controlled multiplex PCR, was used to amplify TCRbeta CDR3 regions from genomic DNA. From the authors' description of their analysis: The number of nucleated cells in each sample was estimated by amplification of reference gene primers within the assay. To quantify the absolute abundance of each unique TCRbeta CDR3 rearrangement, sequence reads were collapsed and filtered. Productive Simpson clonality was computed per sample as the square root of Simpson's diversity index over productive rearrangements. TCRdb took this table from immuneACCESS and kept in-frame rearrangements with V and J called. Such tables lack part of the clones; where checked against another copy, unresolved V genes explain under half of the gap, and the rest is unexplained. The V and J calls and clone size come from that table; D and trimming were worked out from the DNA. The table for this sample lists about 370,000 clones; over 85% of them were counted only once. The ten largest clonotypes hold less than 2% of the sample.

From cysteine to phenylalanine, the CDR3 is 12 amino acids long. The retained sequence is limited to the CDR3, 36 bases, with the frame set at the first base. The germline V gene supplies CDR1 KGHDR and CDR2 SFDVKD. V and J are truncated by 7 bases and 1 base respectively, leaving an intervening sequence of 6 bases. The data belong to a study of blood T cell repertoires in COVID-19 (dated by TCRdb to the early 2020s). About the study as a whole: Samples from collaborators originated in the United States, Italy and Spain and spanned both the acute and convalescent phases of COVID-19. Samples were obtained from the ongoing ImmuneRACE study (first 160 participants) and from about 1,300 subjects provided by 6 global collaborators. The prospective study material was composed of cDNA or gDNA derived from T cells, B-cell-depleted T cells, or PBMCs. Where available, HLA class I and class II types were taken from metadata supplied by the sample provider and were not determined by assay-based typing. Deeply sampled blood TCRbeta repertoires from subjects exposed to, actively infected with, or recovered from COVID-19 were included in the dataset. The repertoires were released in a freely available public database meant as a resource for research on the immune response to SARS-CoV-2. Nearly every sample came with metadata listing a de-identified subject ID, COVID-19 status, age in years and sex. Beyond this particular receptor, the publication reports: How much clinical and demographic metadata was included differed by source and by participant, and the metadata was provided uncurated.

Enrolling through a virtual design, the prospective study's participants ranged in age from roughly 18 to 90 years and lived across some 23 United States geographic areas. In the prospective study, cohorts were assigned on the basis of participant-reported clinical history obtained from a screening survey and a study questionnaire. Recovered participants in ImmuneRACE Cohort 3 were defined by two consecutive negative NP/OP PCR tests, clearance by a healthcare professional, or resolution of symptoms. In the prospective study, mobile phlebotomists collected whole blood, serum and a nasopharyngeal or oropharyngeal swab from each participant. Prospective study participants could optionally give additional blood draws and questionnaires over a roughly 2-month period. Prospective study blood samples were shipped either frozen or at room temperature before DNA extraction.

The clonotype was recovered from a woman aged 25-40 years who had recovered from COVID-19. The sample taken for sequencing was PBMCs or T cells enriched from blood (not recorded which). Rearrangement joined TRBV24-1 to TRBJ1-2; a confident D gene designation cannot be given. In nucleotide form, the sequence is TGTGCCACCAGCCAAAATAACTATGGCTACACCTTC. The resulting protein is CATSQNNYGYTF.